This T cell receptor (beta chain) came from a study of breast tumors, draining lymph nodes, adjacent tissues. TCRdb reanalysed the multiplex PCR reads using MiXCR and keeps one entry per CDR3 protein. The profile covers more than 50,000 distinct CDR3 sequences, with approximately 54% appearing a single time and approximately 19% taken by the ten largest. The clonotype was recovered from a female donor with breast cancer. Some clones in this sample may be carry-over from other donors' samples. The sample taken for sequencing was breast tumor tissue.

CDR3 sequence: CSARDEGLGGTYGYTF. DNA for the CDR3: TGCAGTGCTAGAGATGAGGGGCTAGGGGGCACCTATGGCTACACCTTC. The gene calls are TRBV20-1 and TRBJ1-2, with TRBD1 matching over 7 bases. Germline lookup yields CDR1 DFQATT and CDR2 SNEGSKA (reference sequence). There are 16 residues in the CDR3. With V trimmed by 0 bases and J by 4 bases, 11 bases remained unmatched.